Each of the 25 T cell receptor beta chains below was sequenced from the same sample in a study of blood T cell repertoires in COVID-19. TCRdb's copy holds only in-frame clones and misses some; the assay was immunoSEQ multiplex PCR. Among under 450,000 clones, 89% were seen once, and the ten largest hold 1.5% to 1.8%. The sequenced sample consisted of peripheral blood. The receptors originated from a woman aged 40 to 50 with COVID-19, enrolled during active disease.

The chain carries TRBV6-5 and TRBJ2-2, with D perhaps matching TRBD1 (6 bases). Germline CDR1 MNHEY, CDR2 SVGAGI. The CDR3 extends over 16 amino acids. V was shortened by 0 bases and J by 2 bases, with 10 bases between the two germline ends. The CDR3 coding sequence is TGTGCCAGCAGTTACTCGGGGACATTCAACACCGGGGAGCTGTTTTTT. Translated, it gives CASSYSGTFNTGELFF.

The CDR3 reads CASSLLGADGYTF. CDR3 coding DNA: TGCGCCAGCAGCTTGTTGGGGGCGGATGGCTACACCTTC. The chain combines TRBV5-1 with TRBJ1-2; a possible D gene is TRBD1 (6 bases). The CDR3 length is 13 residues. V was cut by 1 base and J by 6 bases, with 10 bases left in between. In germline, CDR1 is SGHRS, CDR2 YFSETQ.

The V and J genes are TRBV27 and TRBJ1-1; 7 nucleotides match TRBD1. The germline V gene has CDR1 MNHEY and CDR2 SMNVEV (reference sequence). The CDR3 spans 14 residues. Trimming took 4 bases from V and 4 from J; bases not matched to a gene: 6. The CDR3 spells CASSSRDSLTEAFF. As DNA, the CDR3 is TGTGCCAGCAGTTCCCGGGACAGTCTCACTGAAGCTTTCTTT.

This sequence joins TRBV6-5 and TRBJ1-1, with unresolved D. CDR3 length: 12 amino acids. Germline CDR1 reads MNHEY; CDR2 reads SVGAGI. V lost 0 bases, J lost 5 bases, and 4 bases lay in between. This chain's CDR3 is CASSYSRTEAFF. Here the CDR3 DNA reads TGTGCCAGCAGTTACTCGAGGACTGAAGCTTTCTTT.

The V call is TRBV7-6, the J call TRBJ1-5; 7 bases line up with TRBD1. Germline V gene sequence: CDR1 SGHVS, CDR2 FNYEAQ. The V segment lost 1 base and the J segment 1 base; nucleotides outside the gene matches: 4. The CDR3 loop spans 16 amino acids. The CDR3 DNA is TGTGCCAGCAGCTTAGGACAGGGACTGAGCAATCAGCCCCAGCATTTT. As protein: CASSLGQGLSNQPQHF.

V usage is TRBV5-5 and J usage is TRBJ1-2; no clear D gene. The CDR3 is made up of 15 amino acids. The V end lost 7 bases, the J end lost 5 bases, and 21 bases lay between the germline ends. Germline V gene lookup returns CDR1 SGHKS and CDR2 YYEKEE (reference sequence). The CDR3 region has the DNA TGTGCCAGCTCCTCGGAGCTCATGGCTTCTTATGGCTACACCTTC. This codes for CASSSELMASYGYTF.

V usage is TRBV5-6 and J usage is TRBJ1-5; 8 bases agree with TRBD1. The germline CDR1 and CDR2 sequences are SGHDT and YYEEEE. V lost 1 base, J lost 4 bases, and 7 bases stayed unmatched. The CDR3 sequence is 16 residues long. The CDR3 is CASSLWRQGKNQPQHF. CDR3 DNA sequence: TGTGCCAGCAGCTTGTGGAGACAGGGGAAAAATCAGCCCCAGCATTTT.

This chain connects TRBV10-3 to TRBJ2-1; TRBD2 matches 10 bases. Per germline, CDR1 ENHRY and CDR2 SYGVKD. The length of the CDR3 is 15 residues. Germline trimming cut 6 bases from V and 4 bases from J; bases unmatched to any gene: 6. CDR3 in DNA: TGTGCCATCAGCTCTAGCGGGGGCCTATACAATGAGCAGTTCTTC. This codes for CAISSSGGLYNEQFF.

The V call is TRBV2, the J call TRBJ1-5; D call uncertain. The CDR3 is 14 residues long. Germline values: CDR1 SNHLY, CDR2 FYNNEI. V lost 8 bases, J lost 0 bases, and 11 bases lay in between. This CDR3 is CASGGIYSNQPQHF. The CDR3, as DNA: TGTGCCAGCGGTGGTATCTATAGCAATCAGCCCCAGCATTTT.

The J gene is TRBJ1-2, the V gene TRBV24-1; 10 bases are shared with TRBD1. Germline CDR1 is KGHDR and CDR2 is SFDVKD. The CDR3 length is 15 residues. V dropped 4 bases and J dropped 7; count of bases not matched to a gene: 8. The CDR3 here is CATSERTGGVSGYTF. In DNA, the CDR3 is TGTGCCACCAGTGAACGGACAGGGGGGGTGAGTGGCTACACCTTC.

This CDR3 is CASSYLRQGARSIQYF. For the CDR3, the DNA is TGTGCCAGCAGTTACTTAAGGCAGGGGGCTAGGAGCATTCAGTACTTC. The chain has TRBV6-5 and TRBJ2-4, with TRBD1 matching over 8 bases. Germline assignment: CDR1 MNHEY and CDR2 SVGAGI. V shed 1 base, J shed 9 bases, and the junction held 11 bases outside the gene matches. The CDR3 covers 16 residues.

This clone was seen ten or more times. V and J are TRBV4-3 and TRBJ1-2; D unresolved. Germline CDR1 and CDR2: LGHNA and YSLEER. The CDR3 is 14 amino acids. Between the trimmed V and J ends, which lost 1 base and 8 bases, there was a span of 14 bases. The CDR3, as DNA: TGCGCCAGCAGCCAAGTACGTGGCCGTGGCGGCTACACCTTC. This translates into CASSQVRGRGGYTF.

The genes are TRBV24-1 and TRBJ2-4, with a tentative D call TRBD1 (6 bases). The CDR3 extends over 14 amino acids. V was cut by 4 bases and J by 8 bases, with 14 bases left in between. CDR1 and CDR2 (germline): KGHDR, SFDVKD. The DNA of the CDR3 is TGTGCCACCAGTGACCCAAACAGGGTAGACATTCAGTACTTC. Protein: CATSDPNRVDIQYF.

The V and J genes are TRBV7-2 and TRBJ1-1, with 8 positions matching TRBD1. CDR3 size: 13 residues. CDR1 and CDR2 from the germline V gene are SGHTA and FQGNSA. V lost 3 bases, J lost 8 bases, and 5 bases stayed unmatched. The CDR3: CASSFVGQGEAFF. The CDR3 nucleotides are TGTGCCAGCAGCTTCGTCGGACAGGGCGAAGCTTTCTTT.

This sequence joins TRBV5-1 and TRBJ2-2; D might be TRBD2 (5 bases). There are 16 residues in the CDR3. Per the germline V gene, CDR1 is SGHRS and CDR2 is YFSETQ. The ends were cut back, 7 bases at V and 0 bases at J, with 16 bases in the middle. The CDR3 DNA reads TGCGCCAGCGTCATAGAGCGGCCCTCGAACACCGGGGAGCTGTTTTTT. It is translated as CASVIERPSNTGELFF.

The gene calls are TRBV6-2 or TRBV6-3 and TRBJ1-1; no clear D gene. CDR1 is MNHEY and CDR2 is SVGEGT in the germline V gene. This CDR3 contains 14 residues. The V gene lost 0 bases and the J gene lost 1 base, with 6 bases spanning the gap. The CDR3 here is CASSYSGENTEAFF. DNA of the CDR3: TGTGCCAGCAGTTACTCCGGAGAGAACACTGAAGCTTTCTTT.

This clone was picked up one time. V is TRBV29-1 and J is TRBJ1-1; the D gene is possibly TRBD1 (6 bases). CDR1 is SQVTM and CDR2 is ANQGSEA in the germline V gene. The length of the CDR3 is 13 residues. The V and J ends lost 7 bases and 1 base respectively, with 13 bases between them. The CDR3 DNA follows: TGCAGCGGCCATGAACAGGGGAACACTGAAGCTTTCTTT. It specifies CSGHEQGNTEAFF.

CDR3 protein: CASSEQGYNSPLHF. DNA of the CDR3: TGTGCCAGCAGCGAACAGGGCTATAATTCACCCCTCCACTTT. V gene TRBV7-2 combines with J gene TRBJ1-6; maybe TRBD1 (6 bases). This CDR3 comprises 14 residues. CDR1 and CDR2 (germline): SGHTA, FQGNSA. The V end lost 5 bases, the J end lost 3 bases, and 8 bases lay between the germline ends. Drawing the rest from reference TRBV7-2 and TRBJ1-6, the complete variable domain is GAGVSQSPSNKVTEKGKDVELRCDPISGHTALYWYRQSLGQGLEFLIYFQGNSAPDKSGLPSDRFSAERTGGSVSTLTIQRTQQEDSAVYLCASSEQGYNSPLHFGNGTRLTVT.

This chain connects TRBV5-6 to TRBJ2-2; D ambiguous. Germline V gene lookup returns CDR1 SGHDT and CDR2 YYEEEE. Trimming cost V 5 bases and J 8 bases, with 10 bases left between them. CDR3 size: 12 residues. CDR3 in amino acids: CASRVPEGELFF. In DNA form, the CDR3 reads TGTGCCAGCAGGGTACCGGAGGGGGAGCTGTTTTTT.

The J gene is TRBJ1-1, the V gene TRBV5-1; D uncertain. The V and J ends lost 6 bases and 0 bases respectively, with 9 bases between them. The germline V gene has CDR1 SGHRS and CDR2 YFSETQ. The CDR3 loop spans 13 amino acids. Written as DNA, the CDR3 is TGCGCCAGCATGGGAGAATTGAACACTGAAGCTTTCTTT. Protein product: CASMGELNTEAFF.

The genes are TRBV11-2 and TRBJ2-7; the D is unclear. CDR3 length: 14 amino acids. CDR1 SGHAT and CDR2 FQNNGV come from the germline V gene. Trimming pared 3 bases from V and 3 bases from J, leaving 12 bases between. CDR3 nucleotides: TGTGCCAGCAGCTTTTACGCAGGAAGCTACGAGCAGTACTTC. Protein sequence: CASSFYAGSYEQYF.

CDR3 sequence reads: CATSITLAGGAGETQYF. DNA of the CDR3: TGTGCCACCAGCATAACCCTCGCGGGGGGGGCTGGAGAGACCCAGTACTTC. The rearrangement links TRBV24-1 to TRBJ2-5; TRBD2 matches 9 bases. The ends lost 7 bases at V and 4 bases at J; junction bases unmatched: 15. Germline loops: CDR1 KGHDR, CDR2 SFDVKD. The length of the CDR3 is 17 residues.

This chain joins TRBV9 and TRBJ1-2; 10 bases map to TRBD1. There are 14 residues in the CDR3. The ends lost 0 bases at V and 6 bases at J; junction bases unmatched: 2. Germline CDR1 is SGDLS and CDR2 is YYNGEE. The CDR3 DNA reads TGTGCCAGCAGCGTAGGACAGGGGGCGGATGGCTACACCTTC. Its protein product is CASSVGQGADGYTF.

The J gene is TRBJ1-4, the V gene TRBV4-3, with unresolved D. CDR1 LGHNA and CDR2 YSLEER come from the germline V gene. The length of the CDR3 is 16 residues. Trimming took 1 base from V and 4 from J, leaving 13 bases between them. The CDR3, as DNA: TGCGCCAGCAGCCAAGGGTCCCTATTCGTTAATGAAAAACTGTTTTTT. Translated: CASSQGSLFVNEKLFF.

The chain uses TRBV11-1 and TRBJ1-6; a weak D match, TRBD1 (5 bases). Trimming removed 5 bases from V and 6 bases from J, with 11 bases in between. The CDR3 runs to 14 residues. Per the germline V gene, CDR1 is SGHAT and CDR2 is FQDESV (reference sequence). The chain's CDR3 is CASSRQLRNSPLHF. CDR3 in DNA: TGTGCCAGCAGCCGACAGCTTCGTAATTCACCCCTCCACTTT. Looking up the rest from reference TRBV11-1 and TRBJ1-6 gives the full variable domain: EAEVAQSPRYKITEKSQAVAFWCDPISGHATLYWYRQILGQGPELLVQFQDESVVDDSQLPKDRFSAERLKGVDSTLKIQPAELGDSAMYLCASSRQLRNSPLHFGNGTRLTVT.